A single TCR beta chain is shown here with its context. Its antigen is still unknown. A clone one base away is much larger, so this may be a read error. The sample is drawn from a study of breast tumors, draining lymph nodes, adjacent tissues. Regarding the study as a whole: Tumors had less TCR diversity than lymph nodes, more than nontumor tissue. Data fit most tumor T cells coming from lymph node, expanding in tumor. The lymph node origin of tumor T cells was framed as consistent with a hypothesis, not demonstrated. Luminal-like breast cancer showed significantly higher tumor–nontumor repertoire similarity than basal-like.

TCRdb itself ran the multiplex PCR reads through MiXCR, one entry per CDR3 protein. The repertoire holds around 230,000 distinct CDR3 sequences, with about 30% as singletons. Axillary draining lymph nodes of breast cancer patients supplied the node samples. Trimming took 2 bases from V and 0 from J, leaving 14 bases between them. The CDR3 is made up of 16 amino acids. The chain joins TRBV12-3 or TRBV12-4 to TRBJ2-7; weak D call: TRBD1 (5 bases). Sequencing used axillary lymph node tissue. This clonotype originated in a female donor with breast cancer. Some clones in this sample may be carry-over from other donors' samples. The CDR3 sequence is CASSLSWGNNSYEQYF. The CDR3 nucleotides read TGTGCCAGCAGTTTATCATGGGGCAATAACTCCTACGAGCAGTACTTC.